This T cell receptor (beta chain) was retrieved from a study of cytomegalovirus exposure and HLA in healthy donors. Regarding this clone: As yet, its antigen is unknown.

The CDR3 runs 16 residues. Germline CDR1 is SGHDT and CDR2 is YYEEEE. V was clipped by 0 bases and J by 5 bases; unmatched bases: 9. Researchers ran the PCR with 60 Vbeta and 13 Jbeta primers. Data came from immunoSEQ multiplex PCR; TCRdb stores just in-frame clones and leaves some out. This sample has 250,000 to 350,000 clones; 75% to 90% occur once, and the top ten carry 3.5% to 4.5%. The study, taken as a whole, reports: It was in a later analysis that TCR association rates were seen to vary by HLA locus, highest for DRB1 and lowest for HLA-C. The number of N-insertions in an Asian-associated ancestry cluster was reportedly below the approximately 700-donor mean in a later analysis.

The V call is TRBV5-6, the J call TRBJ2-5, with 8 bases that match TRBD1. What was sequenced was PBMCs. The clonotype originates from a man between 35 and 55 years old in good health and CMV-seropositive. CDR3 nucleotides: TGTGCCAGCAGCTTGGCAGGGACAGGCCTTCTGGAGACCCAGTACTTC. It codes for CASSLAGTGLLETQYF. Based on the CDR3 plus reference TRBV5-6 and TRBJ2-5, the full variable domain is DAGVTQSPTHLIKTRGQQVTLRCSPKSGHDTVSWYQQALGQGPQFIFQYYEEEERQRGNFPDRFSGHQFPNYSSELNVNALLLGDSALYLCASSLAGTGLLETQYFGPGTRLLVL.